A selection of T cell receptor beta chains follows, all from one sample in a study of identical twins. TCRdb called the 5' RACE reads again in MiXCR, with one record for every CDR3 protein. This table holds some 1,700,000 distinct CDR3 sequences, less than 35% found once. Sequenced: cord blood. The receptors shown here come from a newborn girl in good health. The CDR3 runs from the conserved cysteine through the conserved F or W. The D gene is left open where the match is weak. Rows may omit the clone size; those that give it use once, few, many or a size class.

TRBJ2-1	.	TRBV9	many	CASSVEVGEGEQFF	TGTGCCAGCAGCGTAGAAGTGGGAGAGGGTGAGCAGTTCTTC
TRBJ1-2	.	TRBV10-3	few	CAISEFRPVNYGYTF	TGTGCCATCAGTGAATTTCGGCCAGTAAACTATGGCTACACCTTC
TRBJ2-2	.	TRBV27	few	CASSWWGTGELFF	TGTGCCAGCAGTTGGTGGGGCACCGGGGAGCTGTTTTTT
TRBJ2-1	.	TRBV5-1	.	CASSLVALRDYEQFF	TGCGCCAGCAGCTTGGTGGCCTTGCGAGACTACGAGCAGTTCTTC
TRBJ2-7	.	TRBV6-6	.	CATGTHRVLTYEQYF	TGTGCCACCGGGACACACCGGGTTTTAACCTACGAGCAGTACTTC
TRBJ1-1	.	TRBV20-1	.	CSARQDNTEAFF	TGCAGTGCTAGACAGGACAACACTGAAGCTTTCTTT
TRBJ2-6	.	TRBV7-2	.	CASSLAYSVLAQSSGANVLTF	TGTGCCAGCAGCTTAGCGTATTCCGTCCTAGCACAGAGCTCTGGGGCCAACGTCCTGACTTTC
TRBJ2-5	.	TRBV27	.	CASRAGSNYNEQYF	TGTGCCAGCAGGGCGGGGTCCAACTACAATGAGCAGTACTTC
TRBJ2-3	TRBD2	TRBV7-9	.	CASSLLSGRVADTQYF	TGTGCCAGCAGCTTACTCAGCGGGAGGGTCGCAGATACGCAGTATTTT
TRBJ2-7	.	TRBV6-2/TRBV6-3	few	CASTNDRFPYEQYF	TGTGCCAGCACCAACGACAGATTCCCCTACGAGCAGTACTTC
TRBJ2-7	TRBD1	TRBV29-1	.	CSKDRGVYEQYF	TGCAGCAAGGACAGGGGAGTCTACGAGCAGTACTTC
TRBJ2-1	TRBD1	TRBV7-9	few	CASSPLGQGAFLQFF	TGTGCCAGCAGCCCCTTGGGACAGGGGGCATTTTTGCAGTTCTTC
TRBJ1-1	.	TRBV6-1	few	CASSEKGPNTEAFF	TGTGCCAGCAGTGAAAAGGGCCCGAACACTGAAGCTTTCTTT
TRBJ2-1	TRBD2	TRBV12-5	.	CASGLASGTEQFF	TGTGCTAGTGGTTTGGCTAGCGGGACAGAGCAGTTCTTC
TRBJ2-3	.	TRBV20-1	.	CSARGPQPTDTQYF	TGCAGTGCTAGAGGCCCTCAACCCACAGATACGCAGTATTTT
TRBJ2-3	.	TRBV20-1	few	CSGGYTDTQYF	TGCAGTGGGGGCTACACAGATACGCAGTATTTT
TRBJ2-5	TRBD2	TRBV14	.	CASSLAGGRERYF	TGTGCCAGCAGCCTAGCGGGAGGACGGGAGCGGTACTTC
TRBJ2-1	TRBD2	TRBV15	few	CATSRDRTSGRNEQFF	TGTGCCACCAGCAGAGATCGGACTAGCGGGAGGAATGAGCAGTTCTTC
TRBJ2-1	TRBD2	TRBV20-1	.	CSARYGRADYNEQFF	TGCAGTGCTAGATACGGGAGGGCCGACTACAATGAGCAGTTCTTC
TRBJ2-5	TRBD2	TRBV20-1	once	CSARGLLAGGPETQYF	TGCAGTGCTAGAGGACTACTAGCGGGGGGGCCCGAGACCCAGTACTTC
TRBJ2-2	TRBD2	TRBV6-2/TRBV6-3	once	CASSSGLAGGPTGELFF	TGTGCCAGCAGCTCCGGACTAGCGGGAGGGCCCACCGGGGAGCTGTTTTTT
TRBJ1-5	.	TRBV7-2	.	CANSSTHTSNQPQHF	TGTGCCAACAGCTCAACACATACTAGCAATCAGCCCCAGCATTTT
TRBJ2-4	TRBD1	TRBV12-3/TRBV12-4	many	CASSSPGQGRSGGQYF	TGTGCCAGCAGTTCACCCGGACAGGGTAGATCTGGAGGGCAGTACTTC
TRBJ1-4	TRBD1	TRBV20-1	few	CSASIVQQGPDEKLFF	TGCAGTGCTAGCATAGTTCAACAGGGGCCTGATGAAAAACTGTTTTTT
TRBJ1-1	.	TRBV4-1	few	CASSQLWGGRMNTEAFF	TGCGCCAGCAGCCAGCTTTGGGGGGGCCGCATGAACACTGAAGCTTTCTTT
TRBJ2-7	.	TRBV20-1	many	CSASPLGSYEQYF	TGCAGTGCTAGTCCCCTAGGGTCCTACGAGCAGTACTTC
TRBJ2-3	.	TRBV5-1	.	CASSLGIATSTDTQYF	TGCGCCAGCAGCTTGGGGATCGCGACTTCCACAGATACGCAGTATTTT
TRBJ2-1	.	TRBV20-1	.	CSAATSSYNEQFF	TGCAGTGCTGCTACGAGCTCCTACAATGAGCAGTTCTTC
TRBJ2-1	TRBD2	TRBV29-1	.	CSVDKGLAKFF	TGCAGCGTTGATAAGGGACTAGCGAAGTTCTTC
TRBJ2-1	TRBD2	TRBV4-1	.	CASSQDAAGLAAYNEQFF	TGCGCCAGCAGCCAAGATGCGGCGGGACTAGCGGCCTACAATGAGCAGTTCTTC
TRBJ2-7	.	TRBV10-3	few	CAISDYSTSYEQYF	TGTGCCATCAGTGATTACAGTACCTCCTACGAGCAGTACTTC
TRBJ1-2	.	TRBV4-2	.	CAGSQESWGPYGYTF	TGTGCCGGCAGCCAAGAATCATGGGGGCCCTATGGCTACACCTTC
TRBJ1-2	.	TRBV6-1	.	CASSDGPQGNYGYTF	TGTGCCAGCAGTGACGGTCCTCAGGGGAATTATGGCTACACCTTC
TRBJ1-5	TRBD1	TRBV7-9	few	CASSLVGTGNLSNQPQHF	TGTGCCAGCAGCTTAGTAGGGACAGGAAACCTTAGCAATCAGCCCCAGCATTTT
TRBJ2-3	.	TRBV10-3	.	CAIRKGAGSTDTQYF	TGTGCCATCAGAAAAGGGGCAGGCAGCACAGATACGCAGTATTTT
TRBJ2-7	TRBD2	TRBV5-1	.	CASSSGTSGFSYEQYF	TGCGCCAGCAGCAGCGGGACTAGCGGGTTCTCCTACGAGCAGTACTTC
TRBJ2-7	TRBD2	TRBV7-2	.	CASSTTSGISSYEQYF	TGTGCCAGCAGCACGACTAGCGGGATATCTTCCTACGAGCAGTACTTC
TRBJ2-1	.	TRBV6-2/TRBV6-3	few	CASSPSRRGPYYNEQFF	TGTGCCAGCAGCCCGTCCAGGCGGGGGCCCTACTACAATGAGCAGTTCTTC
TRBJ2-4	.	TRBV20-1	.	CSASSGHAKNIQYF	TGCAGTGCTAGTAGTGGACATGCCAAAAACATTCAGTACTTC
TRBJ1-2	TRBD1	TRBV25-1	few	CASSPRDSPNYGYTF	TGTGCCAGCAGCCCGCGGGACAGTCCTAACTATGGCTACACCTTC
TRBJ2-7	.	TRBV10-3	many	CAISESPSGSGELFYEQYF	TGTGCCATCAGTGAGTCGCCAAGTGGGTCAGGGGAGCTTTTCTACGAGCAGTACTTC
TRBJ2-2	.	TRBV27	few	CASGDSFYSGELFF	TGTGCCAGTGGGGACTCCTTCTACAGCGGGGAGCTGTTTTTT
TRBJ1-2	.	TRBV4-1	.	CASSQGRGSNYGYTF	TGCGCCAGCAGCCAAGGTCGGGGCTCTAACTATGGCTACACCTTC
TRBJ2-5	.	TRBV27	few	CASKSGLAPQETQYF	TGTGCCAGCAAATCGGGGCTAGCCCCACAAGAGACCCAGTACTTC
TRBJ2-1	TRBD2	TRBV28	.	CASSSSGRASYNEQFF	TGTGCCAGCAGTAGTAGCGGGAGGGCCTCCTACAATGAGCAGTTCTTC
TRBJ2-3	TRBD2	TRBV4-2	few	CASSQGPSGGGDTQYF	TGTGCCAGCAGCCAAGGCCCCAGCGGGGGGGGAGATACGCAGTATTTT
TRBJ2-1	.	TRBV7-2	many	CASSLGQTEQFF	TGTGCCAGCAGCTTGGGGCAAACTGAGCAGTTCTTC
TRBJ2-5	.	TRBV20-1	.	CSARDFTIQETQYF	TGCAGTGCTAGAGATTTCACCATCCAAGAGACCCAGTACTTC
TRBJ2-7	TRBD2	TRBV4-1	.	CASSRGLAPAEDEQYF	TGCGCCAGCAGCCGAGGACTAGCCCCTGCGGAAGACGAGCAGTACTTC
TRBJ2-7	.	TRBV7-9	.	CARSLKLSGQPYEQYF	TGTGCCCGCAGCTTAAAACTGTCAGGACAACCCTACGAGCAGTACTTC
TRBJ2-5	TRBD1	TRBV11-2	few	CASSLKVGQGPFREQYF	TGTGCCAGCAGCTTAAAGGTCGGACAGGGCCCTTTTAGAGAGCAGTACTTC
TRBJ2-5	TRBD2	TRBV9	.	CASSHSLSSGRPTTQETQYF	TGTGCCAGCAGCCACAGCCTCTCTAGCGGGAGGCCCACTACTCAAGAGACCCAGTACTTC
TRBJ1-4	TRBD1	TRBV29-1	.	CSVGTGTNEKLFF	TGCAGCGTTGGGACAGGGACTAATGAAAAACTGTTTTTT
TRBJ2-3	.	TRBV5-1	few	CASSLLPVSSTDTQYF	TGCGCCAGCAGCTTGCTTCCGGTTTCTAGCACAGATACGCAGTATTTT
TRBJ2-7	TRBD2	TRBV29-1	.	CSVSSLGGLAGRYEQYF	TGCAGCGTCAGCTCCCTCGGGGGACTAGCGGGAAGGTACGAGCAGTACTTC
TRBJ2-1	.	TRBV7-6	once	CASSLDRDSYNEQFF	TGTGCCAGCAGCTTAGACCGGGACTCCTACAATGAGCAGTTCTTC
TRBJ2-7	.	TRBV5-1	.	CPSSSGPQGEQYF	TGCCCCAGCAGTTCCGGGCCCCAGGGAGAGCAGTACTTC